A selection of T cell receptor beta chains follows, all from one sample in a study of blood T cell repertoires in COVID-19. Some clones are missing from TCRdb's copy, which holds only in-frame ones; the method was immunoSEQ multiplex PCR. In the table there are about 220,000 clones, around 80% of which are singletons. Sequenced: peripheral blood. The source is an older woman who had recovered from COVID-19. Both conserved end residues are part of each CDR3. D genes are given only for firm matches. Only part of the rows carry a size: once, few, many, or a class if the clone is expanded.

V gene	D gene	clone size	J gene	CDR3 protein	CDR3 DNA
TRBV19	TRBD1	NA	TRBJ1-5	CASTWGTELSNQPQHF	TGTGCCAGTACTTGGGGGACAGAACTTAGCAATCAGCCCCAGCATTTT
TRBV7-3	NA	NA	TRBJ2-2	CASSLSRDTGELFF	TGTGCCAGCAGCTTAAGCAGGGACACCGGGGAGCTGTTTTTT
TRBV9	NA	NA	TRBJ1-6	CASSAGGGNSPLHF	TGTGCCAGCAGCGCGGGGGGGGGAAATTCACCCCTCCACTTT
TRBV6-5	TRBD1	NA	TRBJ1-2	CASRLGTGVGYTF	TGTGCCAGCAGACTCGGGACAGGGGTTGGCTACACCTTC
TRBV9	NA	NA	TRBJ1-3	CASSDHGGSGNTIYF	TGTGCCAGCAGCGATCACGGGGGCTCTGGAAACACCATATATTTT
TRBV19	NA	NA	TRBJ2-3	CASSPTSSSGTQYF	TGTGCCAGTAGTCCGACTAGTTCTTCTGGTACGCAGTATTTT
TRBV5-6	NA	NA	TRBJ1-6	CASSLTRVNSPLHF	TGTGCCAGCAGTCTGACTAGGGTAAATTCACCCCTCCACTTT
TRBV27	TRBD1	NA	TRBJ1-1	CASSPDRYMNTEAFF	TGTGCCAGCAGCCCGGACAGGTACATGAACACTGAAGCTTTCTTT
TRBV5-1	TRBD2	NA	TRBJ2-5	CASSWVSSGAWETQYF	TGCGCCAGCAGCTGGGTGTCTAGCGGGGCGTGGGAGACCCAGTACTTC
TRBV29-1	NA	NA	TRBJ1-3	CSVAWAGDYSGNTIYF	TGCAGCGTTGCTTGGGCAGGGGACTACTCTGGAAACACCATATATTTT
TRBV19	TRBD1	NA	TRBJ1-2	CASSISGTENYGYTF	TGTGCCAGTAGTATCTCAGGGACAGAGAACTATGGCTACACCTTC
TRBV18	TRBD1	NA	TRBJ1-6	CASSPGQGADSPLHF	TGTGCCAGCTCCCCGGGACAGGGGGCGGATTCACCCCTCCACTTT
TRBV5-5	NA	NA	TRBJ2-7	CASSFTGNSREQYF	TGTGCCAGCAGCTTTACCGGGAACTCGAGGGAGCAGTACTTC
TRBV30	NA	NA	TRBJ2-5	CAWSDSRETQYF	TGTGCCTGGAGTGATTCCCGGGAGACCCAGTACTTC
TRBV30	TRBD1	NA	TRBJ1-4	CAWSWTGGTNEKLFF	TGTGCCTGGAGTTGGACAGGGGGGACTAATGAAAAACTGTTTTTT
TRBV6-1	NA	many	TRBJ2-7	CASSESGASSYEQYF	TGTGCCAGCAGTGAATCTGGAGCTAGCTCTTACGAGCAGTACTTC
TRBV19	NA	NA	TRBJ2-3	CASSIDWTAGTQYF	TGTGCCAGTAGTATAGATTGGACAGCCGGTACGCAGTATTTT
TRBV6-5	NA	NA	TRBJ1-3	CASRPTSSGNTIYF	TGTGCCAGCAGGCCTACGAGCTCTGGAAACACCATATATTTT
TRBV9	NA	NA	TRBJ1-5	CASSASRQAGQPQHF	TGTGCCAGCAGCGCCTCGCGACAGGCCGGTCAGCCCCAGCATTTT
TRBV6-1	TRBD2	once	TRBJ2-5	CASSEAAGGQETQYF	TGTGCCAGCAGTGAAGCAGCGGGGGGGCAAGAGACCCAGTACTTC
TRBV7-2	TRBD1	few	TRBJ2-5	CASTRDRGPETQYF	TGTGCCAGCACCCGGGACAGGGGACCCGAGACCCAGTACTTC
TRBV18	TRBD2	few	TRBJ2-3	CASSPGTSGVTDTQYF	TGTGCCAGCTCACCTGGGACTAGCGGGGTCACAGATACGCAGTATTTT
TRBV9	NA	NA	TRBJ1-1	CASSVGRTTRGTEAFF	TGTGCCAGCAGCGTAGGTAGGACCACTCGGGGCACTGAAGCTTTCTTT
TRBV5-6	TRBD2	NA	TRBJ2-2	CASSPRPLAGGFPGELFF	TGTGCCAGCAGCCCCCGCCCCCTAGCGGGGGGCTTTCCCGGGGAGCTGTTTTTT
TRBV12-3/TRBV12-4	NA	NA	TRBJ2-1	CASSFDSEQFF	TGTGCCAGCAGTTTTGACTCCGAGCAGTTCTTC
TRBV27	NA	once	TRBJ1-2	CASSLTENYGYTF	TGTGCCAGCAGTTTGACAGAGAACTATGGCTACACCTTC
TRBV7-8	NA	few	TRBJ1-2	CASSVRGWEGYTF	TGTGCCAGCAGCGTACGGGGTTGGGAGGGCTACACCTTC
TRBV30	NA	NA	TRBJ1-5	CAWTQPGDNQPQHF	TGTGCCTGGACCCAGCCAGGGGACAATCAGCCCCAGCATTTT
TRBV2	TRBD1	NA	TRBJ1-4	CASRPGDRGEKLFF	TGTGCCAGCAGGCCGGGCGACAGGGGTGAAAAACTGTTTTTT
TRBV7-3	TRBD2	NA	TRBJ2-1	CASSLGLAGNNEQFF	TGTGCCAGCAGCTTGGGACTAGCGGGGAACAATGAGCAGTTCTTC
TRBV5-1	NA	NA	TRBJ2-3	CASTSRQSDTDTQYF	TGCGCCAGCACATCCCGACAGAGTGACACAGATACGCAGTATTTT
TRBV3-1/TRBV3-2	TRBD1	NA	TRBJ1-2	CASSLQGQGNYGYTF	TGTGCCAGCAGCCTTCAAGGACAGGGGAACTATGGCTACACCTTC